The 10 T cell receptor beta chains in this list originate from one sample, sequenced in a study of post-analysis software for immune sequencing data. Regarding the study as a whole: Patients used five TRBV segments, including TRBV5-6, TRBV5-1 and TRBV20-1, more often than controls.

Tagging with unique molecular identifiers was a feature of the TCR beta cDNA libraries. TCRdb called the PCR reads again in MiXCR, with one record for every CDR3 protein. The sample comprises about 540,000 distinct CDR3 sequences, around a third of which are singletons, and roughly 6% rests with the top ten. These TCRs' antigens remain unknown. Material: blood. Receptor source: a girl between 2 and 17 years old with multiple sclerosis.

This clonotype was counted at least ten times. The chain links TRBV15 to TRBJ2-5; perhaps D is TRBD1 or TRBD2 (5 bases each). V shed 0 bases and J shed 5 bases, with 16 bases lying between them. The CDR3 contains 16 residues. Germline assignment: CDR1 LNHNV and CDR2 YYDKDF (reference sequence). CDR3 DNA: TGTGCCACCAGCAGAGATGATCGGGACCCACGGGAGACCCAGTACTTC. Its protein is CATSRDDRDPRETQYF.

The rearrangement joins TRBV3-1 to TRBJ2-6, with D perhaps matching TRBD1 (5 bases). From germline, CDR1 is LGHDT and CDR2 YNNKEL (reference sequence). The CDR3 runs 18 residues. The ends were cut back, 1 base at V and 1 base at J, with 14 bases in the middle. CDR3 amino acids: CASSQAGAALSGANVLTF. Written as DNA, the CDR3 is TGTGCCAGCAGCCAAGCTGGGGCAGCGCTATCTGGGGCCAACGTCCTGACTTTC.

The genes are TRBV4-1 and TRBJ2-4; 9 bases map to TRBD1. The V gene's germline CDR1 is MGHRA and CDR2 YSYEKL. This CDR3 has 14 amino acids. V shed 8 bases, J shed 8 bases, and the junction held 10 bases outside the gene matches. This CDR3 is CASSSDRGGYIQYF. The CDR3 DNA follows: TGCGCCAGCTCTTCGGACAGGGGAGGGTACATTCAGTACTTC.

This clonotype was detected only a few times. The V gene is TRBV7-6, the J gene TRBJ2-1; maybe TRBD1 (5 bases). Trimming stripped 4 bases from V and 3 bases from J, with 13 bases between. The CDR3 loop spans 15 amino acids. The germline gives CDR1 SGHVS, CDR2 FNYEAQ. CDR3 bases: TGTGCCAGCAGCTCGTCAGGGATATACTACAATGAGCAGTTCTTC. Protein: CASSSSGIYYNEQFF.

The sample holds a few counts of this clonotype. The CDR3 spells CSAVGAGGVNTQYF. CDR3 DNA sequence: TGCAGTGCTGTCGGAGCGGGGGGCGTGAATACGCAGTATTTT. The chain employs TRBV20-1 and TRBJ2-3; 9 positions match TRBD2. Germline loops: CDR1 DFQATT, CDR2 SNEGSKA (reference sequence). The CDR3 length is 14 residues. V was pared by 5 bases and J by 7 bases, with 10 bases of the junction left unmatched.

The chain joins TRBV28 to TRBJ2-7; 9 bases map to TRBD2. CDR3 length equals 15 residues. Germline CDR1 is MDHEN and CDR2 is SYDVKM. The V gene end was trimmed by 2 bases and the J gene end by 5 bases; junction bases not matched to a gene: 7. This CDR3 is CASSLQSGGRNEQYF. Here the CDR3 DNA reads TGTGCCAGCAGTTTACAAAGCGGGGGGAGAAACGAGCAGTACTTC.

This clonotype came up a few times. V usage is TRBV7-2 and J usage is TRBJ2-7; TRBD2 matches at 12 bases. The CDR3 extends over 15 amino acids. CDR1 is SGHTA and CDR2 is FQGNSA in the germline V gene. V shed 1 base, J shed 4 bases, and the junction held 2 bases outside the gene matches. This CDR3 is CASSLVLAGGYEQYF. In DNA, the CDR3 is TGTGCCAGCAGCTTAGTTCTAGCGGGAGGGTACGAGCAGTACTTC.

This clonotype was found a few times. The chain joins TRBV4-1 to TRBJ2-5, with D maybe TRBD1 (5 bases). Germline V CDR1 and CDR2: MGHRA, YSYEKL. V lost 0 bases to trimming and J lost 4 bases, with 15 bases between them. The CDR3 extends over 16 amino acids. The CDR3 region is CASSQDGGFQGETQYF. CDR3 nucleotides: TGCGCCAGCAGCCAAGATGGTGGGTTCCAGGGAGAGACCCAGTACTTC.

The genes are TRBV6-5 and TRBJ2-2; the match to TRBD2 covers 11 bases. The germline V gene has CDR1 MNHEY and CDR2 SVGAGI. The CDR3 runs 14 residues. The ends lost 7 bases at V and 6 bases at J; junction bases unmatched: 4. CDR3 nucleotides: TGTGCCAGCAATAGGGGACTAGCGGCCGGGGAGCTGTTTTTT. Translation gives CASNRGLAAGELFF.

This clonotype turned up a few times. The chain has TRBV7-3 and TRBJ2-3, with D hard to call. Trimming cost V 5 bases and J 2 bases, with 8 bases left between them. In germline, CDR1 is SGHTA, CDR2 FQGTGA. CDR3 length: 13 amino acids. The CDR3 nucleotides are TGTGCCAGCAGCCCGCAGAACACAGATACGCAGTATTTT. It yields the protein CASSPQNTDTQYF.